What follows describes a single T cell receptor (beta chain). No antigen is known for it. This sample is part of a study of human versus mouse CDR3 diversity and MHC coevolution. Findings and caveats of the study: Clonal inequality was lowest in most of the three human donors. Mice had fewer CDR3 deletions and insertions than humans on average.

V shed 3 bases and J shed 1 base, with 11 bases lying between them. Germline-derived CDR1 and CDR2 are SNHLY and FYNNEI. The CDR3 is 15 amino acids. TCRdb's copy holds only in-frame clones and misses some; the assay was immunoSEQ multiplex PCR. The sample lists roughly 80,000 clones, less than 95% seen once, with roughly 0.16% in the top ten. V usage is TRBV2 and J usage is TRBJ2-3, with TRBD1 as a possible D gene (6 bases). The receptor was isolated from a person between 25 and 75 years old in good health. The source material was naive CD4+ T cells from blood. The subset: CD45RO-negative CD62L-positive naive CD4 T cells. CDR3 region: CASSEGARGTDTQYF. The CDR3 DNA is TGTGCCAGCAGTGAGGGGGCGAGGGGCACAGATACGCAGTATTTT. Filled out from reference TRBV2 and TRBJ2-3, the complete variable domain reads EPEVTQTPSHQVTQMGQEVILRCVPISNHLYFYWYRQILGQKVEFLVSFYNNEISEKSEIFDDQFSVERPDGSNFTLKIRSTKLEDSAMYFCASSEGARGTDTQYFGPGTRLTVL.